The 23 T cell receptor beta chains listed next were all sequenced from one sample in a study of response to subunit inactivated influenza vaccine. TCRdb ran MiXCR on the RT-PCR reads and lists one entry per CDR3 protein. The data hold 530,000 or so distinct CDR3 sequences, with 14% observed a single time. Sample: PBMCs from blood, taken 11 to 12 days after vaccination. The receptors were sampled from a man in his forties or fifties who received an inactivated influenza vaccine.

This clonotype was picked up a small number of times. The chain carries TRBV6-2 or TRBV6-3 and TRBJ1-1; no clear D gene. V was shortened by 7 bases and J by 2 bases, with 11 bases between the two germline ends. Germline CDR1 and CDR2: MNHEY and SVGEGT. The CDR3 consists of 13 residues. Here the CDR3 DNA reads TGTGCCAGCAAGTCTTGGGCTAACACTGAAGCTTTCTTT. It translates to CASKSWANTEAFF.

This clonotype appeared a few times. The J gene is TRBJ2-1, the V gene TRBV18; TRBD1 matches at 7 bases. The CDR3 extends over 15 amino acids. CDR1 is KGHSH and CDR2 is LQKENI in the germline V gene. The V gene end was trimmed by 4 bases and the J gene end by 7 bases; junction bases not matched to a gene: 10. In nucleotides, the CDR3 is TGTGCCAGCTCACGGGCTGCGACAGGGCTAAATGAGCAGTTCTTC. Translating gives CASSRAATGLNEQFF.

V is TRBV20-1 and J is TRBJ1-1, with D perhaps TRBD1 (5 bases). Trimming shortened V by 3 bases and J by 4 bases, and 12 bases separated the two germline ends. The V gene's germline CDR1 is DFQATT and CDR2 SNEGSKA (reference sequence). This CDR3 region has 13 residues. The CDR3 DNA is TGCAGTGCTAGGGGGCCAGGCTCCACTGAAGCTTTCTTT. Translation: CSARGPGSTEAFF.

This clonotype has only a few counts. A much larger clone lies a single base off, so this may be a read error. The J gene is TRBJ2-5, the V gene TRBV2; 7 bases are a match to TRBD2. The ends lost 5 bases at V and 4 bases at J; junction bases unmatched: 4. Germline-derived CDR1 and CDR2 are SNHLY and FYNNEI. The CDR3 contains 13 residues. The CDR3 here is CASSPGLLETQYF. The DNA for the CDR3 is TGTGCCAGCAGTCCGGGACTACTAGAGACCCAGTACTTC.

A few counts support this clonotype. For the CDR3, the DNA is TGTGCCAGCAGCCAAGACCGGGTCAGTAAAGAGACCCAGTACTTC. Translated, it gives CASSQDRVSKETQYF. The V and J genes are TRBV4-2 and TRBJ2-5; D call uncertain. Per germline, CDR1 LGHNA and CDR2 YNFKEQ. This CDR3 has 15 residues. Trimming took 0 bases from V and 3 from J, leaving 11 bases between them.

This clonotype was detected a few times. The chain carries TRBV5-1 and TRBJ2-7; 9 positions match TRBD1. Germline-derived CDR1 and CDR2 are SGHRS and YFSETQ. The CDR3 sequence is 15 residues long. J was trimmed by 5 bases and V by 2 bases; bases with no gene match: 8. CDR3 loop: CASSFGQGWSDEQYF. The CDR3 DNA is TGCGCCAGCAGCTTTGGACAGGGGTGGTCCGACGAGCAGTACTTC.

This clonotype occurred a few times. The chain combines TRBV7-2 with TRBJ2-7; 8 nucleotides line up with TRBD2. Germline-derived CDR1 and CDR2 are SGHTA and FQGNSA. The V gene end was trimmed by 5 bases and the J gene end by 3 bases; junction bases not matched to a gene: 6. This CDR3 has 14 amino acids. The CDR3 loop is CASSLSRGGYEQYF. The DNA of the CDR3 is TGTGCCAGCAGCCTCTCCCGGGGGGGCTACGAGCAGTACTTC.

This clonotype was seen at least ten times. CDR3 DNA sequence: TGTGCCAGCAGTTTAAGACAGGGCGGCAATCAGCCCCAGCATTTT. Translating it yields CASSLRQGGNQPQHF. J is TRBJ1-5 and V is TRBV12-3 or TRBV12-4; 7 bases agree with TRBD1. V was clipped by 2 bases and J by 2 bases; unmatched bases: 3. The CDR3 length is 15 residues.

This clonotype has only a few counts. The chain has TRBV7-2 and TRBJ2-7, with 9 positions matching TRBD1. CDR3 length: 13 amino acids. Germline trimming cut 1 base from V and 12 bases from J; bases unmatched to any gene: 7. Looked up from germline, CDR1 is SGHTA and CDR2 is FQGNSA. For the CDR3, the DNA is TGTGCCAGCAGCTTAGTCGCGGGACAGGGTTGGTACTTC. Protein product: CASSLVAGQGWYF. Based on the CDR3 plus reference TRBV7-2 and TRBJ2-7, the full variable domain is GAGVSQSPSNKVTEKGKDVELRCDPISGHTALYWYRQSLGQGLEFLIYFQGNSAPDKSGLPSDRFSAERTGGSVSTLTIQRTQQEDSAVYLCASSLVAGQGWYFGPGTRLTVT.

This clonotype was recorded a few times. J is TRBJ2-5 and V is TRBV28, with 7 bases identical to TRBD1. The CDR3 is made up of 15 amino acids. In germline, CDR1 is MDHEN, CDR2 SYDVKM. The junction had 7 bases not matched to a gene; V was cut back by 6 bases and J by 0 bases. Here the CDR3 reads CASSPARGYQETQYF. The DNA for the CDR3 is TGTGCCAGCAGCCCGGCCAGGGGGTACCAAGAGACCCAGTACTTC.

This clonotype came up a few times. The V gene is TRBV10-3, the J gene TRBJ2-7; 10 nucleotides align to TRBD2. V was clipped by 6 bases and J by 0 bases; unmatched bases: 17. In germline, CDR1 is ENHRY, CDR2 SYGVKD. This CDR3 comprises 19 residues. The CDR3 DNA is TGTGCCATCAGGGTCGTGGTAGCGGGAGGCCCCAAGAGCTCCTACGAGCAGTACTTC. Translating it yields CAIRVVVAGGPKSSYEQYF.

The chain employs TRBV7-6 and TRBJ2-3; 12 positions agree with TRBD2. Germline values: CDR1 SGHVS, CDR2 FNYEAQ. The CDR3 contains 16 residues. V trimming: 5 bases; J trimming: 1 base; junction bases outside the gene matches: 4. The CDR3 sequence is CASSPRTSGGTDTQYF. CDR3 bases: TGTGCCAGCAGCCCAAGGACTAGCGGGGGCACAGATACGCAGTATTTT.

To note about this clonotype: It may be a read error: a sequence one base away is much more abundant. As the CDR3 is not closed by the conserved phenylalanine or tryptophan, this likely results from a read error. The J gene is TRBJ1-1, the V gene TRBV12-3 or TRBV12-4, with TRBD1 matching 7 bases. Unmatched junction bases numbered 12, after V lost 4 bases and J lost 4 bases. The length of the CDR3 is 16 residues. CDR3 in DNA: TGTGCCAGCAGTTCGGCCAGGGGGGGAGTTGGCACTGAAGCTTTCTAT. It yields the protein CASSSARGGVGTEAFY.

This clonotype was recorded a few times. The chain is built from TRBV6-4 and TRBJ2-1, with 7 bases fitting TRBD1. This CDR3 region has 14 residues. CDR1 is MRHNA and CDR2 is SNTAGT in the germline V gene. V trimming: 2 bases; J trimming: 5 bases; junction bases outside the gene matches: 3. DNA of the CDR3: TGTGCCAGCAGTGACGGGACAGACCACAATGAGCAGTTCTTC. It codes for CASSDGTDHNEQFF.

This rearrangement joins TRBV29-1 to TRBJ2-1, with D possibly TRBD1 on 6 matching bases. Germline V CDR1 and CDR2: SQVTM, ANQGSEA. There are 13 residues in the CDR3. V lost 7 bases to trimming and J lost 8 bases, with 18 bases between them. The CDR3 sequence is CSAWGIRGHEQFF. Written as DNA, the CDR3 is TGCAGCGCCTGGGGCATCAGGGGCCATGAGCAGTTCTTC.

A few counts support this clonotype. The J gene is TRBJ1-5, the V gene TRBV10-2; 11 positions match TRBD1. The V gene's germline CDR1 is WSHSY and CDR2 SAAADI. The CDR3 is 17 amino acids. The J segment lost 4 bases and the V segment lost 5 bases, leaving 10 bases of the junction unmatched. The CDR3 here is CASSRSGQGVGNQPQHF. The CDR3 region has the DNA TGCGCCAGCAGTAGATCGGGACAGGGGGTTGGTAATCAGCCCCAGCATTTT.

This clonotype was seen a handful of times. The genes are TRBV20-1 and TRBJ2-7; 8 bases are shared with TRBD2. This CDR3 comprises 16 residues. Germline V gene lookup returns CDR1 DFQATT and CDR2 SNEGSKA (reference sequence). The trim removed 6 bases at V and 5 bases at J, leaving 18 bases unmatched. The CDR3 is CSAGGSRSGSVNEQYF. DNA for the CDR3: TGCAGTGCCGGAGGGTCGAGGAGCGGGAGCGTGAACGAGCAGTACTTC.

This clonotype was detected ten times or more. The CDR3 sequence: CASSGQGAGYQPQHF. In DNA form, the CDR3 reads TGTGCCAGCAGTGGACAGGGGGCGGGTTATCAGCCCCAGCATTTT. V is TRBV28 and J is TRBJ1-5, with 11 positions matching TRBD1. Looked up from germline, CDR1 is MDHEN and CDR2 is SYDVKM. V shed 5 bases and J 5 bases; nucleotides not matched to a gene: 5. CDR3 length: 15 amino acids.

This clonotype was counted between two and nine times. The chain employs TRBV29-1 and TRBJ2-7; D is ambiguous. This CDR3 is built from 12 residues. Germline CDR1 SQVTM, CDR2 ANQGSEA. V was shortened by 0 bases and J by 9 bases, with 12 bases between the two germline ends. The CDR3 DNA is TGCAGCGTTGAAGATCGTGTGTGGGGGCAGTACTTC. Encoded protein: CSVEDRVWGQYF.

The V and J genes are TRBV7-2 and TRBJ1-2, with a tentative D call TRBD1 (6 bases). The CDR3 spans 12 residues. V shed 5 bases and J shed 4 bases, with 8 bases lying between them. CDR1 SGHTA and CDR2 FQGNSA come from the germline V gene. Written as DNA, the CDR3 is TGTGCCAGCAGCATGGACAGCTATGGCTACACCTTC. As protein: CASSMDSYGYTF.

This clonotype was counted between two and nine times. The chain employs TRBV10-3 and TRBJ2-1, with 10 bases matching TRBD2. The J segment lost 8 bases and the V segment lost 4 bases, leaving 8 bases of the junction unmatched. CDR1 is ENHRY and CDR2 is SYGVKD in the germline V gene. The CDR3 is made up of 15 amino acids. The DNA for the CDR3 is TGTGCCATCAGTGGATCTAGCGGGGGTATTGATGAGCAGTTCTTC. This encodes CAISGSSGGIDEQFF.

The V gene is TRBV5-1, the J gene TRBJ2-1; D gene unclear. V was clipped by 4 bases and J by 5 bases, with 13 bases between them. The V gene's germline CDR1 is SGHRS and CDR2 YFSETQ. The CDR3 is made up of 14 amino acids. CDR3 coding DNA: TGCGCCAGCAGCGGGCCTCCTCGGGACAATGAGCAGTTCTTC. As protein: CASSGPPRDNEQFF.

This clonotype was seen ten or more times. This chain uses TRBV5-1 with TRBJ1-6; possible D gene TRBD1, 5 bases. The CDR3 is made up of 14 amino acids. Between the trimmed V and J ends, which lost 0 bases and 5 bases, there was a span of 6 bases. Germline V gives CDR1 SGHRS, CDR2 YFSETQ. The CDR3 nucleotides are TGCGCCAGCAGCTTGGGGGGGGATAATTCACCCCTCCACTTT. As protein: CASSLGGDNSPLHF.